The 7 T cell receptor beta chains below were found in one sample sequenced in a study of T cells in Graves' hyperthyroidism and ophthalmopathy. RNA transcripts served as the template for amplifying TCR beta CDR3 regions. A set of HTBI primers served as the primers for a first-round RT-PCR of the TCR CDR3. TCRdb ran MiXCR on the multiplex PCR reads and lists one entry per CDR3 protein. Here the sample spans about 740,000 distinct CDR3 sequences, approximately 15% being singletons. Sequencing input: blood. Source of these receptors: a woman aged 18 to 35 with Graves' hyperthyroidism.

This clonotype has just a few counts. Here the CDR3 DNA reads TGTGCCAGTAAAATGGCAGGGGGCGACGAGCAGTACTTC. This gives the protein CASKMAGGDEQYF. J is TRBJ2-7 and V is TRBV19; TRBD1 aligns across 8 bases. Germline lookup yields CDR1 LNHDA and CDR2 SQIVND (reference sequence). The CDR3 runs 13 residues. The J segment lost 5 bases and the V segment lost 7 bases, leaving 7 bases of the junction unmatched.

This clonotype was counted at least ten times. CDR3 amino acids: CASSQGGLGADTQYF. The CDR3 DNA reads as TGTGCCAGCAGCCAAGGGGGACTAGGAGCAGATACGCAGTATTTT. The J gene is TRBJ2-3, the V gene TRBV3-1; the match to TRBD2 covers 8 bases. J lost 4 bases, V lost 1 base, and 4 bases had no gene match. CDR1 LGHDT and CDR2 YNNKEL come from the germline V gene (reference sequence). The CDR3 length is 15 residues.

This chain joins TRBV6-5 and TRBJ1-4; D uncertain. CDR1 MNHEY and CDR2 SVGAGI come from the germline V gene. The V and J ends lost 0 bases and 12 bases respectively, with 14 bases between them. The CDR3 runs 14 residues. The chain's CDR3 is CASSYSNGREELFF. The CDR3 DNA reads as TGTGCCAGCAGTTACTCGAACGGCCGTGAGGAACTGTTTTTT.

This clonotype was seen many times. The gene calls are TRBV11-3 and TRBJ2-7; 8 bases align to TRBD2. The germline V gene has CDR1 SGHNT and CDR2 YENEEA. The CDR3 length is 15 residues. The V segment lost 4 bases and the J segment 1 base; nucleotides outside the gene matches: 6. CDR3 coding DNA: TGTGCCAGCAGCTCGCCCAGCGGGAGATCCTACGAGCAGTACTTC. This translates into CASSSPSGRSYEQYF.

This clonotype was detected a few times. One end of the junction fails to match germline, which may point to a read error. The DNA for the CDR3 is TGCAGTGTTGAGGGGGGACTAGCTGACAATGAGCAGTTCTTC. It is translated as CSVEGGLADNEQFF. J is TRBJ2-1 and V is TRBV29-1; TRBD2 matches at 9 bases. Germline V gene sequence: CDR1 SQVTM, CDR2 ANQGSEA. This CDR3 comprises 14 residues.

This clonotype has only a few counts. This chain links TRBV6-1 with TRBJ2-1; a weak D match, TRBD2 (5 bases). From germline, CDR1 is MNHNS and CDR2 SASEGT. Trimming removed 8 bases at V and 0 bases at J, with 14 bases between. This CDR3 has 15 amino acids. In DNA, the CDR3 is TGTGCCAGCCAAACCCCGGGGAGCTCCTACAATGAGCAGTTCTTC. Protein sequence: CASQTPGSSYNEQFF.

This clonotype was detected ten times or more. The chain carries TRBV5-6 and TRBJ1-2, with D unclear. Germline V gene lookup returns CDR1 SGHDT and CDR2 YYEEEE. V shed 4 bases and J shed 2 bases, with 12 bases lying between them. This CDR3 region has 14 residues. The chain's CDR3 is CASSPGRLNYGYTF. The CDR3 bases are TGTGCCAGCAGCCCGGGCAGGCTAAACTATGGCTACACCTTC.